The 5 T cell receptor beta chains in this list originate from one sample, sequenced in a study of CD8 T cells in ankylosing spondylitis. TCRdb re-analysed the 5' RACE reads in MiXCR, keeping a single row per CDR3 protein. The repertoire has approximately 220,000 distinct CDR3 sequences, roughly 24% of them found once; the top ten carry roughly 6.7%. The sample comprised blood, either unsorted or a sorted T cell fraction (not recorded which). Receptors originate from a male donor with ankylosing spondylitis or in good health (not recorded which).

This clonotype was recorded a few times. This sequence joins TRBV2 and TRBJ2-7; no clear D gene. The CDR3 runs to 13 residues. Germline CDR1 reads SNHLY; CDR2 reads FYNNEI. The V end lost 4 bases, the J end lost 9 bases, and 16 bases lay between the germline ends. The CDR3 loop reads CASSGPSTTPQYF. The CDR3 DNA follows: TGTGCCAGCAGTGGCCCCTCCACTACCCCGCAGTACTTC.

The chain joins TRBV12-3 or TRBV12-4 to TRBJ2-7, with TRBD2 identical over 8 bases. Trimming took 6 bases from V and 6 from J; bases not matched to a gene: 7. This CDR3 spans 13 amino acids. The CDR3 is CASRFGGVGEQYF. For the CDR3, the DNA is TGTGCCAGCAGGTTCGGGGGGGTGGGCGAGCAGTACTTC.

This clonotype was found many times. V gene TRBV4-1 combines with J gene TRBJ2-3; 8 nucleotides align to TRBD2. Per germline, CDR1 MGHRA and CDR2 YSYEKL. With 1 base clipped from V and 5 bases from J, the junction kept 11 bases outside the gene matches. This CDR3 is built from 17 residues. This CDR3 is CASSQGLSGNGLDTQYF. CDR3 coding DNA: TGCGCCAGCAGCCAAGGTCTTAGCGGGAACGGGCTAGATACGCAGTATTTT.

This clonotype turned up a few times. V and J are TRBV20-1 and TRBJ2-1, with 14 bases that match TRBD2. Germline V gene data show CDR1 as DFQATT and CDR2 as SNEGSKA (reference sequence). This CDR3 spans 16 amino acids. V was pared by 6 bases and J by 14 bases, with 18 bases of the junction left unmatched. The CDR3: CSASKPGLAGDPKEFF. The CDR3 region has the DNA TGCAGTGCCTCAAAGCCGGGACTAGCGGGAGACCCCAAGGAGTTCTTC.

The table lists this clonotype with many counts. The V gene is TRBV12-3 or TRBV12-4, the J gene TRBJ2-7, with TRBD1 matching over 11 bases. V lost 3 bases, J lost 4 bases, and 2 bases stayed unmatched. The CDR3 runs to 14 residues. The CDR3, as DNA: TGTGCCAGCAGTTTGGGACAGGGGGGGTACGAGCAGTACTTC. Encoded protein: CASSLGQGGYEQYF.